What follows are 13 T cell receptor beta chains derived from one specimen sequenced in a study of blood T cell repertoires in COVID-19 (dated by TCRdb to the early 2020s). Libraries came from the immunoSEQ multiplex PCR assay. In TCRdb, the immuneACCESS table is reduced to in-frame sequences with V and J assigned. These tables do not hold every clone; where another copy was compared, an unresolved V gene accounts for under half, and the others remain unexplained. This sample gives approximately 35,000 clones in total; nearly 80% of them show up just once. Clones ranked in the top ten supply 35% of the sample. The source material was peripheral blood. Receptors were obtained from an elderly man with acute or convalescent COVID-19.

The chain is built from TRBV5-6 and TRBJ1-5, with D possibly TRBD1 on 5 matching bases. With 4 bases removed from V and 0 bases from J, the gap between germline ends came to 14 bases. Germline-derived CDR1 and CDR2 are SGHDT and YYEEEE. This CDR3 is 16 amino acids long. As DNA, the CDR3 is TGTGCCAGCAGCCCCAGCGGGGGGTTTAGCAATCAGCCCCAGCATTTT. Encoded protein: CASSPSGGFSNQPQHF.

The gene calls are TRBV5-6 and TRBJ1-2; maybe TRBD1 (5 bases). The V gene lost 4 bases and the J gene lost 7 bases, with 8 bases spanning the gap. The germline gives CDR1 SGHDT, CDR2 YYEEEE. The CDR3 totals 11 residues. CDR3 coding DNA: TGTGCCAGCAGCCTCGGGGGTGGCTACACCTTC. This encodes CASSLGGGYTF.

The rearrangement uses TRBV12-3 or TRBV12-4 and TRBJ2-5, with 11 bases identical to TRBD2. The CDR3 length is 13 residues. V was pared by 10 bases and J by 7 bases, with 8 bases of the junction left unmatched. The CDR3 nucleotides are TGTGCCACCCGGAGGGGACTAGCGGCGACCCAGTACTTC. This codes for CATRRGLAATQYF.

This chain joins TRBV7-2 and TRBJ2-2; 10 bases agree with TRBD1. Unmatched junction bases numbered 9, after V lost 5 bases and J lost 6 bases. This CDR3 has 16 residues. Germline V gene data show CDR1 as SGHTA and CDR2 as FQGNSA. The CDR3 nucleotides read TGTGCCAGCAGCACGTTCCGGACAGGGGGGGCCGGGGAGCTGTTTTTT. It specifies CASSTFRTGGAGELFF.

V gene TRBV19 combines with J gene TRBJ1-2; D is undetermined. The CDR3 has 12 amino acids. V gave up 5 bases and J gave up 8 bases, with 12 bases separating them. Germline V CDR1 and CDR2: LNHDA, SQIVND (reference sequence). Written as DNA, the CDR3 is TGTGCCAGTAGTCCGAACCTACAGGGCTACACCTTC. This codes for CASSPNLQGYTF.

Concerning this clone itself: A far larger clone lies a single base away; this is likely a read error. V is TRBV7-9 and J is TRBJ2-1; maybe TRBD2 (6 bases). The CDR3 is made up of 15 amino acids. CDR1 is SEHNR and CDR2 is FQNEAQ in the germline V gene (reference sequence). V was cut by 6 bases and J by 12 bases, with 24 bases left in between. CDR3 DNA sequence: TGTGCCAGCAGTGGGGATGTGGGCAGGGCGGGACCGCAGTTCTTC. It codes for CASSGDVGRAGPQFF.

The CDR3, as DNA: TGTGCCAGCAGCTTAAGGCACAGCCCTAGCACAGATACGCAGTATTTT. Protein product: CASSLRHSPSTDTQYF. The rearrangement uses TRBV13 and TRBJ2-3; D not certain. The CDR3 extends over 16 amino acids. The ends were cut back, 2 bases at V and 0 bases at J, with 12 bases in the middle. CDR1 and CDR2 (germline): PRHDT, FYEKMQ (reference sequence).

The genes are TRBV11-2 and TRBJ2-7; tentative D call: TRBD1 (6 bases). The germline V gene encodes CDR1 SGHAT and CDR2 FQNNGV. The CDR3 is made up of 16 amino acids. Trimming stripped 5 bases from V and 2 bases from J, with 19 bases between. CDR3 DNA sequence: TGTGCCAGCAGCAGACCTGTCGGACAGCAGACCTACGAGCAGTACTTC. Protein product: CASSRPVGQQTYEQYF.

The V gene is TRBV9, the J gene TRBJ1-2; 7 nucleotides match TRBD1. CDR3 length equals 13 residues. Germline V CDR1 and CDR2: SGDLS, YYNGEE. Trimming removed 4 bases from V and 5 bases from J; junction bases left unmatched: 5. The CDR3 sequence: CASSTRTGYGYTF. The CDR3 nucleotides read TGTGCCAGCAGCACCCGGACAGGATATGGCTACACCTTC.

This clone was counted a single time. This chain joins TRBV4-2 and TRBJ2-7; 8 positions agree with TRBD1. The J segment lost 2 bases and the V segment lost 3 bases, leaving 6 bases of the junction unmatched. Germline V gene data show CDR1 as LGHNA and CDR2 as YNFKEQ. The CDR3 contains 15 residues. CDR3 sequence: CASSQADRGPYEQYF. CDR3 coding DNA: TGTGCCAGCAGCCAGGCTGACAGGGGACCCTACGAGCAGTACTTC.

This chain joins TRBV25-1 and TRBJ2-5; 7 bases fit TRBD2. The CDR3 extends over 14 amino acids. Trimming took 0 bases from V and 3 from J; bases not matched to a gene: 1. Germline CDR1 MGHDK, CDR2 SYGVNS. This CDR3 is CASSEYGREETQYF. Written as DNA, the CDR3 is TGTGCCAGCAGTGAATATGGGAGGGAAGAGACCCAGTACTTC.

CDR3 residues: CASSFGGVNTEAFF. The CDR3 coding sequence is TGTGCCAGCAGCTTTGGAGGGGTGAACACTGAAGCTTTCTTT. The V call is TRBV7-3, the J call TRBJ1-1, with D perhaps matching TRBD1 (5 bases). The length of the CDR3 is 14 residues. With 3 bases removed from V and 0 bases from J, the gap between germline ends came to 8 bases. Per germline, CDR1 SGHTA and CDR2 FQGTGA. Full variable domain (outside the CDR3, taken from reference TRBV7-3 and TRBJ1-1): GAGVSQTPSNKVTEKGKYVELRCDPISGHTALYWYRQSLGQGPEFLIYFQGTGAADDSGLPNDRFFAVRPEGSVSTLKIQRTERGDSAVYLCASSFGGVNTEAFFGQGTRLTVV.

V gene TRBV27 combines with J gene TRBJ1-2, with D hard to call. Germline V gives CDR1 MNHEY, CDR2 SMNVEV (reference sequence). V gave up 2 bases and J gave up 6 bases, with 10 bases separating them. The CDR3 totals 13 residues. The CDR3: CASSLGPWDGYTF. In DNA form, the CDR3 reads TGTGCCAGCAGTTTAGGGCCTTGGGATGGCTACACCTTC.